The present T cell receptor beta chain was sequenced within a study of shared clonotypes between healthy human individuals (dated by TCRdb to about 2020). Study-wide context: A couple of women and a few men aged 18 to 49 years were included in the cohort. For each donor, three plates each were used for CD4 naive and CD4 memory, two plates were used for CD8 naive, and one plate was used for CD8 memory. To estimate repertoire size and how much clonotype sharing occurs between individuals, the study deeply sequenced the blood TCR repertoires of about five healthy adults. Libraries were prepared and TCR repertoires were sequenced by different laboratories using diverse techniques, in order to increase sequencing depth and limit assay-specific biases. Leukapheresis yielded between about 0.9 and 10 billion PBMCs per donor. Study-wide conclusions, independent of this receptor: Larger estimated clonotype richness was generally found for naive subsets than for memory subsets. Compared with non-shared clonotypes, the clonotypes found in all four sorted-subset donors had higher generation probabilities. Rarefaction of sorted-subset datasets indicated incomplete sequencing despite the large sequencing depth. Pairwise subsampling led to the expectation that sequencing depth would affect the degree of clonotype sharing among donors. Sampling was restricted to blood, and TCR repertoires in tissues likely differ from the TCR repertoires found in blood. Across a few donors, around 5% of naive CD4, 3% to 4% of naive CD8, 2% to 2.5% of memory CD4, and approximately 0.4% of memory CD8 clonotypes were shared. Because the study included only a small number of donors, the genetic and exposure-history diversity represented was limited.

Points on this clone: Its cognate antigen has yet to be identified. Base qualities are missing; no much larger clone stands one base away.

Healthy HIV-negative adults with no recently reported acute infections or vaccinations were included as donors. Every donor was a Caucasian adult residing in Nashville, Tennessee, USA. CD4+ T cells were enriched by magnetic negative selection; naive cells were then positively selected on CD45RA, and the negative fraction formed the memory subset. After blood collection by leukapheresis, PBMCs were isolated using Ficoll-Histopaque density gradient centrifugation and then cryopreserved in the vapor phase of liquid nitrogen. Analytical flow cytometry was used to check the purity and quantity of each magnetically sorted T cell population. Genomic DNA was isolated from each sorted fraction and quantified by UV absorbance on a Nanodrop 2000c. For CDR1 and CDR2, the germline V gene (reference sequence) lists GTSNPN and SVGIG. The CDR3 runs 18 amino acids, cysteine and phenylalanine included. The entry retains the CDR3 DNA only, 54 bases that are in frame from base 1. Germline trimming: 2 bases from V, 5 bases from J; junction bases outside gene matches: 16.

Using the deep immunoSEQ assay, TCR CDR3 regions were amplified from genomic DNA by multiplex PCR. Extracted genomic DNA from each cell subset was spread evenly across all wells of several immunoSEQ 96-well plates, with each plate serving as a replicate. For sorted subsets, each replicate PCR was loaded with roughly 190 ng genomic DNA, equivalent to approximately 33,000 T cell genomes. Purified libraries were quantified with a Qubit 3.0 fluorometer, sized on a Bioanalyzer 2100, and re-quantified with the KAPA Library Quantification kit. Every immunoSEQ 96-well plate was sequenced on a dedicated single-read 150-cycle Illumina NextSeq 550 flow cell. Under the source paper's analysis protocol: Because the immunoSEQ output included only junctional sequences and no quality scores, the filtering could not be the same as the filtering used for full-length reads. Sequences were annotated with PyIR, a Python wrapper for IgBLAST v1.9, using IMGT germline references to assign V/J genes and CDR3. Any read was removed if the V/J assignment was weak (E-value above 1e-6), the CDR3 was missing, or the read contained stop codons, out-of-frame junctions, or ambiguous translated residues. A V3J clonotype was defined by an identical inferred V gene, J gene, and CDR3 amino acid sequence. Percentage overlap between repertoires was calculated by dividing the number of shared unique clonotypes by the size of the smaller repertoire. Repertoire richness was assessed with RTK rarefaction, the Chao1 estimator, and Recon v2.1 estimates of unobserved clonotypes. Generation probabilities were computed with OLGA for all TCRbeta clonotypes obtained by the gDNA method from four donors. The table was pulled from immuneACCESS by TCRdb, which kept in-frame rearrangements only. Such tables lose some clones; where checked, under half of the loss comes from unresolved V genes, and the rest has no known cause. V, J and clone size were drawn from that table, and D and trimming were deduced from the DNA. For this sample the table gives a few million clones, of which more than 80% were detected only once. The ten largest clones take up over 0.12% of the sample.

The clonotype comes from a young man in good health. Rearrangement joined TRBV30 to TRBJ2-5, with 11 bases aligning to TRBD1. The sequenced sample consisted of naive CD4+ T cells sorted from blood. In the paper's terms, the cell subset or site label means: CD45RA+ positively selected. The base sequence is TGTGCCTGGAGTCCACCGGGACAGGGGGGATTTAGGTCGGAGACCCAGTACTTC. This translates into CAWSPPGQGGFRSETQYF.